Each of the 23 T cell receptor beta chains below was sequenced from the same sample in a study of beta chain features in type 1 diabetes. Since all of the isolated RNA was reverse transcribed, expressed TCRB transcripts were what got sequenced. The data were produced by immunoSEQ multiplex PCR, yet TCRdb's version contains in-frame clones alone and is incomplete. The sample lists under 350,000 clones, roughly 8% occurring once. Sequencing input: central memory CD4+ T cells from blood. The origin of the receptors is a woman between 18 and 30 years old in good health.

In its sample, this clone was seen a few times. The J gene is TRBJ1-6, the V gene TRBV6-5; D is unclear. Germline CDR1 MNHEY, CDR2 SVGAGI. V was shortened by 4 bases and J by 7 bases, with 17 bases between the two germline ends. The CDR3 covers 16 residues. The CDR3 DNA is TGTGCCAGCAGTTTCACGGGAACCAATGCCAATTCACCCCTCCACTTT. This translates into CASSFTGTNANSPLHF.

The chain is built from TRBV11-2 and TRBJ2-5, with D maybe TRBD1 (5 bases). This CDR3 is 14 amino acids long. Germline CDR1 SGHAT, CDR2 FQNNGV. V was clipped by 1 base and J by 5 bases, with 11 bases between them. The CDR3 reads CASSLGLGRETQYF. The CDR3 DNA reads as TGTGCCAGCAGCTTAGGACTGGGGCGGGAGACCCAGTACTTC. The variable domain in full, with the rest retrieved from reference TRBV11-2 and TRBJ2-5, is EAGVAQSPRYKIIEKRQSVAFWCNPISGHATLYWYQQILGQGPKLLIQFQNNGVVDDSQLPKDRFSAERLKGVDSTLKIQPAKLEDSAVYLCASSLGLGRETQYFGPGTRLLVL.

This clone came up a few times. V usage is TRBV11-1 and J usage is TRBJ2-3; weak D call: TRBD2 (5 bases). The CDR3 runs 13 residues. Germline V gene sequence: CDR1 SGHAT, CDR2 FQDESV (reference sequence). The ends were cut back, 4 bases at V and 4 bases at J, with 9 bases in the middle. The CDR3 DNA sequence: TGTGCCAGCAGCTGGGAGTTGTCAGATACGCAGTATTTT. Protein: CASSWELSDTQYF.

This clone has only a few counts. The V call is TRBV5-1, the J call TRBJ2-5; TRBD2 matches at 11 bases. CDR1 SGHRS and CDR2 YFSETQ come from the germline V gene. The trim removed 1 base at V and 4 bases at J, leaving 3 bases unmatched. CDR3 size: 15 residues. CDR3 region: CASSLFGTSGETQYF. CDR3 DNA sequence: TGCGCCAGCAGCTTGTTTGGGACTAGCGGAGAGACCCAGTACTTC.

This clone has at least ten counts. This chain links TRBV5-6 with TRBJ1-5, with a possible D match to TRBD1 (5 bases). The V gene's germline CDR1 is SGHDT and CDR2 YYEEEE. The V and J ends lost 3 bases and 9 bases respectively, with 16 bases between them. This CDR3 contains 14 residues. The CDR3 sequence: CASSSGHIGRPQHF. As DNA, the CDR3 is TGTGCCAGCAGCTCCGGACATATCGGTCGGCCCCAGCATTTT.

Many counts were recorded for this clone. V is TRBV4-2 and J is TRBJ2-5; D might be TRBD2 (5 bases). V was shortened by 5 bases and J by 0 bases, with 10 bases between the two germline ends. The CDR3 consists of 14 residues. Germline lookup yields CDR1 LGHNA and CDR2 YNFKEQ. The CDR3 reads CASSSGNYQETQYF. The DNA of the CDR3 is TGTGCCAGCAGCTCCGGGAACTACCAAGAGACCCAGTACTTC.

This clone was seen only a few times. The chain couples TRBV5-1 to TRBJ1-1, with TRBD1 as a possible D gene (5 bases). Trimming removed 4 bases at V and 4 bases at J, with 20 bases between. Germline V lookup: CDR1 SGHRS, CDR2 YFSETQ. This CDR3 is 16 amino acids long. The CDR3 DNA is TGCGCCAGCAGCATCCCGGGGGGAGGTGGCCGCACTGAAGCTTTCTTT. Translated: CASSIPGGGGRTEAFF.

This clone was seen only a few times. The chain joins TRBV2 to TRBJ1-2, with 7 bases that match TRBD1. V shed 6 bases and J 6 bases; nucleotides not matched to a gene: 10. This CDR3 is built from 14 residues. Germline V gene data show CDR1 as SNHLY and CDR2 as FYNNEI. The CDR3 DNA sequence: TGTGCCAGCAGCGGAAAGGGGGCTGTGGATGGCTACACCTTC. This gives the protein CASSGKGAVDGYTF.

This clone was recorded many times. The genes are TRBV14 and TRBJ1-4; no firm D call. Between the trimmed V and J ends, which lost 4 bases and 4 bases, there was a span of 19 bases. This CDR3 is 17 amino acids long. Germline values: CDR1 SGHDN, CDR2 FVKESK. CDR3 sequence reads: CASSLSRLRRYNEKLFF. CDR3 coding DNA: TGTGCCAGCAGCCTCTCCCGATTGCGACGGTATAATGAAAAACTGTTTTTT.

This clone was picked up a small number of times. The rearrangement links TRBV4-3 to TRBJ1-5, with 7 bases that match TRBD1. V gave up 0 bases and J gave up 0 bases; unmatched junction bases: 14. The CDR3 contains 20 residues. The germline V gene has CDR1 LGHNA and CDR2 YSLEER. CDR3 sequence reads: CASSQDSGGQNLYSNQPQHF. CDR3 nucleotide sequence: TGCGCCAGCAGCCAAGATAGCGGGGGACAGAACCTTTATAGCAATCAGCCCCAGCATTTT.

This clone was recorded a few times. This chain uses TRBV28 with TRBJ1-1; possibly TRBD1 for D (6 bases). Germline V gene data show CDR1 as MDHEN and CDR2 as SYDVKM. The CDR3 consists of 15 residues. Trimming pared 3 bases from V and 4 bases from J, leaving 15 bases between. The CDR3 DNA reads TGTGCCAGCAGTTTCCAGGGGCCGGTCGTCACTGAAGCTTTCTTT. Translation: CASSFQGPVVTEAFF.

V is TRBV19 and J is TRBJ1-2, with D uncertain. The ends were cut back, 4 bases at V and 2 bases at J, with 5 bases in the middle. The CDR3 loop spans 12 amino acids. Germline V gene lookup returns CDR1 LNHDA and CDR2 SQIVND (reference sequence). The CDR3 reads CASSNPNYGYTF. The DNA for the CDR3 is TGTGCCAGTAGTAATCCCAACTATGGCTACACCTTC.

The V gene is TRBV12-5, the J gene TRBJ1-1; D remains unclear. Germline-derived CDR1 and CDR2 are LGHNT and FRNRAP. V lost 2 bases, J lost 4 bases, and 17 bases lay in between. The CDR3 loop spans 16 amino acids. CDR3 sequence: CASGLTRQGRSTEAFF. The DNA for the CDR3 is TGTGCTAGTGGTTTGACCCGACAAGGACGTAGCACTGAAGCTTTCTTT. The variable domain in full, completed from reference TRBV12-5 and TRBJ1-1, reads DARVTQTPRHKVTEMGQEVTMRCQPILGHNTVFWYRQTMMQGLELLAYFRNRAPLDDSGMPKDRFSAEMPDATLATLKIQPSEPRDSAVYFCASGLTRQGRSTEAFFGQGTRLTVV.

The chain joins TRBV6-1 to TRBJ2-3; 10 bases are a match to TRBD1. CDR1 is MNHNS and CDR2 is SASEGT in the germline V gene. This CDR3 is built from 15 residues. J lost 2 bases, V lost 6 bases, and 5 bases had no gene match. Here the CDR3 DNA reads TGTGCCAGCAGGGGGGGACAGGGGCTCACAGATACGCAGTATTTT. Translation gives CASRGGQGLTDTQYF.

The genes are TRBV7-2 and TRBJ2-5; D is possibly TRBD2 (5 bases). V lost 1 base and J 5 bases, leaving 14 bases between the germline ends. The CDR3 consists of 15 residues. Germline V gene sequence: CDR1 SGHTA, CDR2 FQGNSA. CDR3: CASSLVSSARETQYF. The CDR3 DNA reads TGTGCCAGCAGCTTAGTGAGTAGCGCGAGGGAGACCCAGTACTTC.

There are a few counts of this clone. V gene TRBV7-2 combines with J gene TRBJ1-2, with D unresolved. The CDR3 spans 12 residues. The germline V and J ends were trimmed by 5 bases and 4 bases, with 8 bases remaining between them. From germline, CDR1 is SGHTA and CDR2 FQGNSA. Here the CDR3 DNA reads TGTGCCAGCAGCACTGGGATCTATGGCTACACCTTC. It encodes CASSTGIYGYTF. The complete variable domain, with remaining parts taken from reference TRBV7-2 and TRBJ1-2, reads GAGVSQSPSNKVTEKGKDVELRCDPISGHTALYWYRQSLGQGLEFLIYFQGNSAPDKSGLPSDRFSAERTGGSVSTLTIQRTQQEDSAVYLCASSTGIYGYTFGSGTRLTVV.

The V and J genes are TRBV7-2 and TRBJ2-1, with TRBD2 identical over 9 bases. This CDR3 is 14 amino acids long. The V segment lost 3 bases and the J segment 5 bases; nucleotides outside the gene matches: 2. Germline loops: CDR1 SGHTA, CDR2 FQGNSA. The CDR3 coding sequence is TGTGCCAGCAGCTTTCCTAGCGGGAACAATGAGCAGTTCTTC. Its translation is CASSFPSGNNEQFF. The full variable domain, its missing parts supplied by reference TRBV7-2 and TRBJ2-1, is GAGVSQSPSNKVTEKGKDVELRCDPISGHTALYWYRQSLGQGLEFLIYFQGNSAPDKSGLPSDRFSAERTGGSVSTLTIQRTQQEDSAVYLCASSFPSGNNEQFFGPGTRLTVL.

A few counts support this clone. The chain couples TRBV6-5 to TRBJ1-5; D perhaps matches TRBD1 (6 bases). Trimming left V 4 bases short and J 3 bases short, with 16 bases between. The V gene's germline CDR1 is MNHEY and CDR2 SVGAGI. CDR3 size: 16 residues. CDR3 sequence (DNA): TGTGCCAGCAGTTCTCACGGGGGGGACAACAATCAGCCCCAGCATTTT. Protein product: CASSSHGGDNNQPQHF.

This chain links TRBV19 with TRBJ2-1, with 10 bases that match TRBD2. CDR3 length equals 14 residues. Losses at the gene ends were 7 bases for V and 6 bases for J; bases not matched to a gene: 6. CDR1 and CDR2 (germline): LNHDA, SQIVND (reference sequence). CDR3: CASTRTSGFNEQFF. The CDR3 DNA follows: TGTGCCAGTACCCGGACTAGCGGTTTCAATGAGCAGTTCTTC.

This clone appeared a few times. The V gene is TRBV7-8, the J gene TRBJ1-5, with D tentatively TRBD1 (6 bases). This CDR3 is built from 14 residues. CDR1 and CDR2 from the germline V gene are SGHVS and FQNEAQ. V lost 1 base and J 5 bases, leaving 9 bases between the germline ends. In nucleotides, the CDR3 is TGTGCCAGCAGCTTAGAGGAGGGGGATCAGCCCCAGCATTTT. Translating it yields CASSLEEGDQPQHF.

This clone was seen a handful of times. This rearrangement joins TRBV5-1 to TRBJ1-2; 8 bases map to TRBD1. CDR1 is SGHRS, CDR2 YFSETQ, per germline. The CDR3 consists of 17 residues. V was clipped by 0 bases and J by 6 bases; unmatched bases: 13. In nucleotides, the CDR3 is TGCGCCAGCAGCTTGGCGGGTGTGGGACAGGCTCTTGATGGCTACACCTTC. This codes for CASSLAGVGQALDGYTF.

This clone was counted only a few times. V and J are TRBV29-1 and TRBJ1-2; no definite D call. The V and J ends lost 2 bases and 1 base respectively, with 11 bases between them. The CDR3 is 14 residues long. Germline V gene sequence: CDR1 SQVTM, CDR2 ANQGSEA. In DNA form, the CDR3 reads TGCAGCGTTGAACTGGGCAGCTATAACTATGGCTACACCTTC. It encodes CSVELGSYNYGYTF.

This chain links TRBV27 with TRBJ2-3; no definite D call. CDR3 length equals 15 residues. Germline V gene sequence: CDR1 MNHEY, CDR2 SMNVEV (reference sequence). V shed 3 bases and J shed 3 bases, with 13 bases lying between them. For the CDR3, the DNA is TGTGCCAGCAGTTTGCTGGTCGCCCCGACAGATACGCAGTATTTT. Its translation is CASSLLVAPTDTQYF.